The next 5 T cell receptor beta chains were all read from a single sample in a study of T-cell memory formation after mild COVID-19. Using its own MiXCR run on the 5' RACE reads, TCRdb lists one record per CDR3 protein. The repertoire holds a few hundred thousand distinct CDR3 sequences, around a quarter seen once, with 12% in the top ten. Source material: PBMCs or a T cell subset sorted from them (not recorded which). Receptors were obtained from an adult woman who had mild COVID-19 (a few samples of this study predate the infection). Cell type and time point are not known.

The chain links TRBV21-1 to TRBJ2-1. TRBV21-1 is designated a pseudogene. The CDR3 is 9 amino acids. The CDR3: CASSKGTFF. The CDR3 DNA reads TGTGCCAGCAGCAAAGGAACCTTCTTC.

This clonotype was seen more than once but under ten times. CDR3 protein: CASSFQQLDTQYF. As DNA, the CDR3 is TGTGCCAGCAGTTTCCAGCAACTAGATACGCAGTATTTT. The rearrangement joins TRBV27 to TRBJ2-3; D remains ambiguous. The CDR3 runs 13 residues. Germline loops: CDR1 MNHEY, CDR2 SMNVEV (reference sequence). Trimming cost V 3 bases and J 5 bases, with 9 bases left between them.

This clonotype was seen a handful of times. The V call is TRBV10-3, the J call TRBJ1-5; possible D gene TRBD1, 5 bases. The length of the CDR3 is 15 residues. V gave up 4 bases and J gave up 1 base, with 11 bases separating them. Germline values: CDR1 ENHRY, CDR2 SYGVKD. The CDR3 DNA reads TGTGCCATCAGTGGGGCAGGGTCCAGCAATCAGCCCCAGCATTTT. Its protein is CAISGAGSSNQPQHF.

A few counts support this clonotype. V is TRBV7-2 and J is TRBJ2-2; 7 nucleotides agree with TRBD2. Germline V gene lookup returns CDR1 SGHTA and CDR2 FQGNSA. The CDR3 contains 19 residues. Trimming took 2 bases from V and 5 from J; bases not matched to a gene: 17. The CDR3 bases are TGTGCCAGCAGCTTATTGGCTAGCGGAATGTTTTCGGGTACCGGGGAGCTGTTTTTT. Translating gives CASSLLASGMFSGTGELFF.

This clonotype was found a few times. The chain couples TRBV24-1 to TRBJ2-1; 8 bases fit TRBD1. The CDR3 consists of 14 residues. V lost 0 bases to trimming and J lost 9 bases; unmatched junction nucleotides: 3. CDR1 is KGHDR, CDR2 SFDVKD, per germline. CDR3 sequence: CATSDLLTGGEQFF. DNA of the CDR3: TGTGCCACCAGTGATTTGCTAACAGGGGGTGAGCAGTTCTTC.